A selection of T cell receptor beta chains follows, all from one sample in a study of T cell responses to AZD1222 COVID-19 vaccine. Assay: immunoSEQ multiplex PCR; the TCRdb copy retains only in-frame clones and omits some. The table includes roughly 120,000 clones, 85% detected once. Sample: peripheral blood, taken 28 days after the second AZD1222 dose. The receptors stem from an adult who received the AZD1222 COVID-19 vaccine. Each CDR3 is given with its conserved first and last residue. Each record gives: D gene, V gene, J gene, clone size, CDR3 DNA, CDR3 protein. D genes are given only for firm matches. The size entry is marked missing in some rows and otherwise reads once, few, many or a size class.

>NA|TRBV7-9|TRBJ1-2|NA
TGTGCCAGCAGCGAGGCTAGCGGGGCTTATGGCTACACCTTC
CASSEASGAYGYTF
>NA|TRBV5-6|TRBJ2-1|few
TGTGCCAGCAACTCCATAGGGGTAGGGAGCCTAAACAATGAGCAGTTCTTC
CASNSIGVGSLNNEQFF
>TRBD1|TRBV28|TRBJ1-2|NA
TGTGCCAGCAGTTTCTTGGGACAGACCACCCGAGGCTACACCTTC
CASSFLGQTTRGYTF
>TRBD2|TRBV7-6|TRBJ2-5|NA
TGTGCCAGCAGCTTAGCTCTAGCGGGGGGGCCGACGTACCAAGAGACCCAGTACTTC
CASSLALAGGPTYQETQYF
>NA|TRBV5-1|TRBJ2-2|NA
TGCGCCAGCAGCTTGGTGGGACACCAGACCGGGGAGCTGTTTTTT
CASSLVGHQTGELFF
>NA|TRBV5-6|TRBJ1-5|NA
TGTGCCAGCAGCTTGGAGAGGGCCCGCAATCAGCCCCAGCATTTT
CASSLERARNQPQHF
>NA|TRBV18|TRBJ1-6|NA
TGTGCCAGCTCTCCCCTGGGGGATTCACCCCTCCACTTT
CASSPLGDSPLHF
>NA|TRBV4-1|TRBJ2-3|few
TGCGCCAGCACCAACACAGATACGCAGTATTTT
CASTNTDTQYF
>NA|TRBV21-1|TRBJ1-5|NA
TGTGCCAGCAGCAAAGATGGGAGGGGCCCCAATCAGCCCCAGCATTTT
CASSKDGRGPNQPQHF
>NA|TRBV9|TRBJ1-2|NA
TGTGCCAGCAGCACCGACAGTACCTATGGCTACACCTTC
CASSTDSTYGYTF
>NA|TRBV18|TRBJ1-3|NA
TGTGCCAGCTCACGTGCGGTTCTTGGAAACACCATATATTTT
CASSRAVLGNTIYF
>NA|TRBV24-1|TRBJ2-1|NA
TGTGCCACCAGTGATTTCAGGTCCGCCCAGTCCAACTACAATGAGCAGTTCTTC
CATSDFRSAQSNYNEQFF
>NA|TRBV5-6|TRBJ1-2|NA
TGTGCCAGCAGCTCAGGTCGGGGGCGGTATGGCTACACCTTC
CASSSGRGRYGYTF
>NA|TRBV29-1|TRBJ1-1|NA
TGCAGCGTTGAGACCGATGGCTGGGCGAACACTGAAGCTTTCTTT
CSVETDGWANTEAFF
>TRBD2|TRBV6-5|TRBJ2-1|NA
TGTGCCAGCAGTTACGAGGCTAGCGGGGCGTACAATGAGCAGTTCTTC
CASSYEASGAYNEQFF
>TRBD2|TRBV14|TRBJ2-7|NA
TGTGCCAGCAGTTTATTAGGGACTAGCGGAAAGCAGTACTTC
CASSLLGTSGKQYF
>TRBD2|TRBV10-3|TRBJ2-1|NA
TGTGCCATCGCGGGAGGTTCGTTCAATGAGCAGTTCTTC
CAIAGGSFNEQFF
>TRBD2|TRBV28|TRBJ2-3|NA
TGTGCCAGCAGGCTAGCGGGGGGACTAGATACGCAGTATTTT
CASRLAGGLDTQYF
>NA|TRBV3-1/TRBV3-2|TRBJ1-6|NA
TGTGCCAGCAGCCAAGATCCTCGGGGGGGCAATTCACCCCTCCACTTT
CASSQDPRGGNSPLHF
>NA|TRBV6-5|TRBJ1-2|NA
TGTGCCAGCTGGGGGATGGATGGCTACACCTTC
CASWGMDGYTF
>NA|TRBV10-3|TRBJ2-7|NA
TGTGCCATCAGTGAGTGGGGCGGAGCAACCTACGAGCAGTACTTC
CAISEWGGATYEQYF
>TRBD2|TRBV4-1|TRBJ2-1|NA
TGCGCCAGCAGCCAAGGGACTAGCGGGGGGGCCTACAATGAGCAGTTCTTC
CASSQGTSGGAYNEQFF